This T cell receptor (beta chain) is drawn from a study of read filtering for tumor transcriptome and immune sequencing. Whole-study context: 8 or 9 patients were R-ISS I, approximately 15 were R-ISS II, 6 or 7 were R-ISS III.

The ends were cut back, 0 bases at V and 15 bases at J, with 12 bases in the middle. The germline V gene has CDR1 DFQATT and CDR2 SNEGSKA (reference sequence). The CDR3 runs 11 residues. This clonotype was seen a few times. This library used roughly 370 ng RNA and molecular barcoded adaptors spanning alpha/delta and beta/gamma chains. TCRdb itself ran the reads through MiXCR, one entry per CDR3 protein. The sample has about 86,000 distinct CDR3 sequences, 10% to 15% seen once. The genes are TRBV20-1 and TRBJ2-1, with D maybe TRBD1 (6 bases). This sequence was found in a donor over 35 with multiple myeloma. Sequencing input: a population of CD138-negative cells sorted from bone marrow. The CDR3 reads CSAREGAVRFF. CDR3 nucleotides: TGCAGTGCTAGAGAGGGGGCGGTGCGGTTCTTC.